This T cell receptor beta chain was obtained from a study of cytomegalovirus exposure and HLA in healthy donors. Germline assignment: CDR1 GTSNPN and CDR2 SVGIG (reference sequence). The CDR3 has 15 amino acids. J lost 2 bases, V lost 4 bases, and 9 bases had no gene match. Generated by immunoSEQ multiplex PCR, the TCRdb table keeps only in-frame clones and is missing some. The repertoire holds around 350,000 clones, about nine tenths seen once, with roughly 0.83% in the top ten. A single count supports this clone. This chain connects TRBV30 to TRBJ1-2; the match to TRBD1 covers 8 bases. The receptor was isolated from a woman in her late teens or twenties in good health and CMV-seronegative. The sequenced sample was PBMCs. For the CDR3, the DNA is TGTGCCTGGAACAACGAAGGACAGGGAAACTATGGCTACACCTTC. Its protein is CAWNNEGQGNYGYTF.